A single sample gave rise to the 23 T cell receptor beta chains below, sequenced in a study of human T cells and chemical hapten exposure. TCRdb itself ran the RACE reads through MiXCR, one entry per CDR3 protein. The profile shows approximately 96,000 distinct CDR3 sequences, about 9% of them singletons. The time point is: patch test 2, 6 weeks after DPC sensitization. Treatment in this sample: therapeutic diphenylcyclopropenone sensitization with weekly scalp DPC. The sample in question was whole blood, obtained in connection with sensitization to the hapten diphenylcyclopropenone (DPC). The origin of the receptors is a woman in her 40s with alopecia areata. Some clones in this sample may be carry-over from other donors' samples.

The sample holds many counts of this clonotype. The rearrangement uses TRBV7-2 and TRBJ1-2, with D possibly TRBD1 on 5 matching bases. This CDR3 has 14 amino acids. Trimming stripped 1 base from V and 4 bases from J, with 10 bases between. The germline gives CDR1 SGHTA, CDR2 FQGNSA. CDR3: CASSLVGTGYGYTF. The DNA of the CDR3 is TGTGCCAGCAGCTTAGTGGGGACGGGCTATGGCTACACCTTC.

This clonotype was counted ten times or more. The rearrangement joins TRBV29-1 to TRBJ2-5; D remains ambiguous. Trimming removed 4 bases at V and 1 base at J, with 19 bases between. Looked up from germline, CDR1 is SQVTM and CDR2 is ANQGSEA. The CDR3 is 16 amino acids. The CDR3 coding sequence is TGCAGCGTTGCTTTAATGCGACTTCAGCGCCAAGAGACCCAGTACTTC. Translated, it gives CSVALMRLQRQETQYF.

This rearrangement joins TRBV2 to TRBJ1-4; 7 bases fit TRBD1. The CDR3 has 13 amino acids. V lost 5 bases, J lost 8 bases, and 5 bases stayed unmatched. Per germline, CDR1 SNHLY and CDR2 FYNNEI. DNA for the CDR3: TGTGCCAGCAGTAGACAGGGAAGCGAAAAACTGTTTTTT. Translated, it gives CASSRQGSEKLFF.

This clonotype was observed a handful of times. This sequence joins TRBV6-5 and TRBJ2-5, with D possibly being TRBD1 (6 bases). Germline lookup yields CDR1 MNHEY and CDR2 SVGAGI. The CDR3 is 15 amino acids. V dropped 2 bases and J dropped 2 bases, with 12 bases sitting between them. CDR3: CASSYAYRVQETQYF. CDR3 DNA: TGTGCCAGCAGTTACGCCTACAGGGTTCAAGAGACCCAGTACTTC.

This clonotype was recorded at least ten times. V usage is TRBV13 and J usage is TRBJ1-1; D not certain. Germline V gene sequence: CDR1 PRHDT, CDR2 FYEKMQ (reference sequence). Trimming left V 5 bases short and J 4 bases short, with 5 bases between. This CDR3 has 11 amino acids. The CDR3: CASSPSTEAFF. In nucleotides, the CDR3 is TGTGCCAGCAGCCCGAGCACTGAAGCTTTCTTT.

This clonotype was observed many times. The chain carries TRBV30 and TRBJ1-5, with D possibly being TRBD1 (6 bases). The CDR3 is 14 amino acids. CDR1 GTSNPN and CDR2 SVGIG come from the germline V gene (reference sequence). Trimming left V 3 bases short and J 9 bases short, with 18 bases between. The CDR3 is CAWREGQFLGPQHF. Here the CDR3 DNA reads TGTGCCTGGAGAGAAGGACAGTTTTTAGGGCCCCAGCATTTT.

The J gene is TRBJ2-3, the V gene TRBV27; D not certain. Germline lookup yields CDR1 MNHEY and CDR2 SMNVEV (reference sequence). Trimming stripped 8 bases from V and 11 bases from J, with 8 bases between. The CDR3 consists of 9 residues. The CDR3 spells CASPLLQYF. The CDR3 region has the DNA TGTGCCAGCCCCCTATTGCAGTATTTT.

This clonotype has ten or more counts. The chain employs TRBV20-1 and TRBJ2-1; TRBD2 matches 12 bases. This CDR3 is built from 14 residues. The V gene's germline CDR1 is DFQATT and CDR2 SNEGSKA (reference sequence). The trim removed 6 bases at V and 8 bases at J, leaving 8 bases unmatched. This chain's CDR3 is CSAPTSGRLHEQFF. CDR3 nucleotide sequence: TGCAGTGCCCCCACTAGCGGGAGGTTACATGAGCAGTTCTTC.

This clonotype was observed at least ten times. The rearrangement uses TRBV20-1 and TRBJ2-4, with D perhaps TRBD1 (5 bases). Between the trimmed V and J ends, which lost 5 bases and 6 bases, there was a span of 17 bases. Germline lookup yields CDR1 DFQATT and CDR2 SNEGSKA (reference sequence). The CDR3 runs 14 residues. CDR3 residues: CSAGLSRRGNIQYF. The CDR3 DNA sequence: TGCAGTGCTGGTCTGTCGCGTAGGGGAAACATTCAGTACTTC.

As for this clonotype: It may be a read error: a sequence one base away is much more abundant. The chain couples TRBV18 to TRBJ2-1; maybe TRBD2 (5 bases). CDR3 length: 14 amino acids. The V and J ends lost 3 bases and 4 bases respectively, with 10 bases between them. Germline V gene lookup returns CDR1 KGHSH and CDR2 LQKENI. As DNA, the CDR3 is TGTGCCAGCTCACCGAGAGGGAAATACAATGAGCAGTTCTTC. This gives the protein CASSPRGKYNEQFF.

This chain uses TRBV15 with TRBJ2-2; unclear D gene. Trimming removed 3 bases at V and 4 bases at J, with 12 bases between. The germline V gene has CDR1 LNHNV and CDR2 YYDKDF (reference sequence). This CDR3 has 15 amino acids. DNA for the CDR3: TGTGCCACCAGCAGGAAGGCCCCGGGCACCGGGGAGCTGTTTTTT. It encodes CATSRKAPGTGELFF.

This clonotype was counted between two and nine times. The rearrangement links TRBV10-3 to TRBJ2-5; 7 nucleotides agree with TRBD1. V lost 5 bases and J lost 3; bases outside the gene matches: 15. This CDR3 contains 17 residues. Germline assignment: CDR1 ENHRY and CDR2 SYGVKD. Written as DNA, the CDR3 is TGTGCCATCAGTTTGAGTCTCGCCTCCCAGGGGGAAGAGACCCAGTACTTC. Protein product: CAISLSLASQGEETQYF.

The chain couples TRBV2 to TRBJ1-4; 8 bases align to TRBD1. The length of the CDR3 is 17 residues. With 7 bases clipped from V and 8 bases from J, the junction kept 18 bases outside the gene matches. CDR1 and CDR2 from the germline V gene are SNHLY and FYNNEI. The CDR3 loop reads CASMGPGQELIGEKLFF. DNA for the CDR3: TGTGCCAGCATGGGACCGGGACAGGAACTCATTGGGGAAAAACTGTTTTTT. Variable domain in full (rest from reference TRBV2 and TRBJ1-4): EPEVTQTPSHQVTQMGQEVILRCVPISNHLYFYWYRQILGQKVEFLVSFYNNEISEKSEIFDDQFSVERPDGSNFTLKIRSTKLEDSAMYFCASMGPGQELIGEKLFFGSGTQLSVL.

This clonotype occurred many times. J is TRBJ2-7 and V is TRBV24-1; possible D gene TRBD1, 5 bases. V dropped 4 bases and J dropped 1 base, with 10 bases sitting between them. The germline V gene has CDR1 KGHDR and CDR2 SFDVKD. This CDR3 is 14 amino acids long. CDR3 DNA: TGTGCCACCAGTGACCGTACAGGATCCTACGAGCAGTACTTC. Protein product: CATSDRTGSYEQYF.

This clonotype was seen repeatedly, ten times or more. This chain uses TRBV7-9 with TRBJ1-1, with D maybe TRBD1 (6 bases). The CDR3 is made up of 14 amino acids. Looked up from germline, CDR1 is SEHNR and CDR2 is FQNEAQ (reference sequence). The germline V and J ends were trimmed by 0 bases and 6 bases, with 11 bases remaining between them. The CDR3 bases are TGTGCCAGCAGCTTAGCCCCGGGGGGGCCTGAAGCTTTCTTT. It specifies CASSLAPGGPEAFF.

This clonotype appeared many times. V is TRBV28 and J is TRBJ1-1; D is unresolved. Trimming cost V 6 bases and J 6 bases, with 14 bases left between them. CDR1 is MDHEN and CDR2 is SYDVKM in the germline V gene. This CDR3 is built from 13 residues. The CDR3 region has the DNA TGTGCCAGCAGCCCGGAGGATCGGTCTGAAGCTTTCTTT. Protein sequence: CASSPEDRSEAFF.

This clonotype was picked up a small number of times. This chain links TRBV6-2 or TRBV6-3 with TRBJ2-7; D is unresolved. The CDR3 length is 14 residues. V was trimmed by 5 bases and J by 2 bases, leaving 13 bases between them. Germline CDR1 reads MNHEY; CDR2 reads SVGEGT. CDR3 nucleotide sequence: TGTGCCAGCAGTACTCTAGGGCGCGCCTACGAGCAGTACTTC. The encoded protein is CASSTLGRAYEQYF.

This clonotype was detected many times. This chain connects TRBV20-1 to TRBJ2-6; D is unclear. Germline CDR1 and CDR2: DFQATT and SNEGSKA (reference sequence). CDR3 length: 18 residues. V dropped 1 base and J dropped 0 bases, with 16 bases sitting between them. CDR3 nucleotides: TGCAGTGCTAGAGTCCAAGATATGGCGCGCTCTGGGGCCAACGTCCTGACTTTC. This gives the protein CSARVQDMARSGANVLTF.

This clonotype was recorded at least ten times. The J gene is TRBJ2-3, the V gene TRBV7-2; a weak D match, TRBD2 (5 bases). The CDR3 has 13 amino acids. Looked up from germline, CDR1 is SGHTA and CDR2 is FQGNSA. Trimming left V 8 bases short and J 3 bases short, with 12 bases between. The CDR3 nucleotides read TGTGCCAGCTCACCACCGGGAACAGATACGCAGTATTTT. This encodes CASSPPGTDTQYF. Drawing the rest from reference TRBV7-2 and TRBJ2-3, the complete variable domain is GAGVSQSPSNKVTEKGKDVELRCDPISGHTALYWYRQSLGQGLEFLIYFQGNSAPDKSGLPSDRFSAERTGGSVSTLTIQRTQQEDSAVYLCASSPPGTDTQYFGPGTRLTVL.

The J gene is TRBJ2-1, the V gene TRBV5-4, with 7 bases that match TRBD2. In germline, CDR1 is SGHNT, CDR2 YYREEE (reference sequence). This CDR3 contains 16 residues. The ends lost 4 bases at V and 7 bases at J; junction bases unmatched: 14. The CDR3 reads CASSDKGAGAMNEQFF. DNA for the CDR3: TGTGCCAGCAGCGATAAGGGTGCGGGAGCGATGAATGAGCAGTTCTTC.

This clonotype was counted between two and nine times. The chain couples TRBV7-2 to TRBJ1-4, with D unclear. The CDR3 totals 13 residues. Trimming shortened V by 5 bases and J by 8 bases, and 12 bases separated the two germline ends. Germline lookup yields CDR1 SGHTA and CDR2 FQGNSA. This CDR3 is CASSPQAREKLFF. CDR3 DNA: TGTGCCAGCAGCCCTCAAGCGAGGGAAAAACTGTTTTTT. The whole variable domain, filled in from reference TRBV7-2 and TRBJ1-4, reads GAGVSQSPSNKVTEKGKDVELRCDPISGHTALYWYRQSLGQGLEFLIYFQGNSAPDKSGLPSDRFSAERTGGSVSTLTIQRTQQEDSAVYLCASSPQAREKLFFGSGTQLSVL.

This clonotype was observed many times. This chain uses TRBV5-4 with TRBJ2-2, with 8 bases that match TRBD2. This CDR3 is built from 17 residues. With 0 bases clipped from V and 6 bases from J, the junction kept 10 bases outside the gene matches. Germline V CDR1 and CDR2: SGHNT, YYREEE (reference sequence). The CDR3 DNA sequence: TGTGCCAGCAGCTTGGCCGGTCCTGCGGGAGGTCCCGGGGAGCTGTTTTTT. Its translation is CASSLAGPAGGPGELFF.

Many counts were recorded for this clonotype. The genes are TRBV6-2 or TRBV6-3 and TRBJ1-1; TRBD1 is a possible D gene (6 bases). V was trimmed by 2 bases and J by 0 bases, leaving 13 bases between them. Per the germline V gene, CDR1 is MNHEY and CDR2 is SVGEGT. The CDR3 spans 16 residues. The CDR3 is CASSYRGILMNTEAFF. CDR3 sequence (DNA): TGTGCCAGCAGTTACAGGGGGATACTCATGAACACTGAAGCTTTCTTT.